This passage covers 20 T cell receptor beta chains from one sample sequenced in a study of CD8+ T cells in alopecia areata. Sequencing used cDNA as its template, made by extracting RNA and reverse transcribing it. Data came from immunoSEQ multiplex PCR; TCRdb stores just in-frame clones and leaves some out. The data contain 110,000 or so clones, less than 80% of them singletons. Source material: CD4+ T cells sorted from blood. Receptors originate from a human donor in good health.

The genes are TRBV28 and TRBJ2-7; no clear D gene. V dropped 5 bases and J dropped 0 bases, with 14 bases sitting between them. The CDR3 covers 15 residues. Germline loops: CDR1 MDHEN, CDR2 SYDVKM. The CDR3 DNA is TGTGCCAGCAGTCTCCTCAGTAGCAGCTCCTACGAGCAGTACTTC. Encoded protein: CASSLLSSSSYEQYF.

The chain carries TRBV6-6 and TRBJ2-5; D possibly uses TRBD1 or TRBD2 (5 bases each). The CDR3 consists of 15 residues. The germline gives CDR1 MNHNY, CDR2 SVGAGI (reference sequence). V was trimmed by 7 bases and J by 0 bases, leaving 15 bases between them. CDR3 in amino acids: CASTGTNGYQETQYF. CDR3 sequence (DNA): TGTGCCAGCACAGGGACCAATGGGTACCAAGAGACCCAGTACTTC.

The chain carries TRBV29-1 and TRBJ1-1; D is perhaps TRBD1 (5 bases). Germline V gene lookup returns CDR1 SQVTM and CDR2 ANQGSEA. V lost 7 bases to trimming and J lost 1 base, with 19 bases between them. The CDR3 has 15 residues. CDR3 in amino acids: CSAVTGALRNTEAFF. For the CDR3, the DNA is TGCAGCGCCGTCACCGGGGCGCTAAGGAACACTGAAGCTTTCTTT.

This clone was recorded a few times. The chain is built from TRBV5-4 and TRBJ1-2; no firm D call. This CDR3 is 13 amino acids long. CDR1 and CDR2 from the germline V gene are SGHNT and YYREEE (reference sequence). With 7 bases removed from V and 3 bases from J, the gap between germline ends came to 13 bases. CDR3 residues: CASRTGVDYGYTF. CDR3 coding DNA: TGTGCCAGCCGGACGGGCGTTGACTATGGCTACACCTTC.

The chain carries TRBV5-4 and TRBJ1-3; the D is unclear. Germline CDR1 and CDR2: SGHNT and YYREEE (reference sequence). CDR3 length equals 13 residues. V was cut by 0 bases and J by 3 bases, with 4 bases left in between. CDR3 sequence: CASSLGGGNTIYF. The CDR3 DNA follows: TGTGCCAGCAGCTTGGGGGGTGGAAACACCATATATTTT.

This clone was observed a handful of times. V and J are TRBV7-2 and TRBJ1-2; the D gene is possibly TRBD1 (5 bases). V was pared by 0 bases and J by 6 bases, with 11 bases between. This CDR3 has 14 amino acids. CDR1 is SGHTA and CDR2 is FQGNSA in the germline V gene. CDR3 sequence reads: CASSLARGPNGYTF. The CDR3 DNA follows: TGTGCCAGCAGCTTAGCTAGGGGCCCGAATGGCTACACCTTC.

The CDR3 DNA is TGTGCCTGCCCCAGAGGGCAAGAGACCCAGTACTTC. Its protein is CACPRGQETQYF. The chain employs TRBV30 and TRBJ2-5; the D gene is possibly TRBD2 (5 bases). CDR1 and CDR2 (germline): GTSNPN, SVGIG (reference sequence). This CDR3 contains 12 residues. V was trimmed by 6 bases and J by 2 bases, leaving 10 bases between them.

V usage is TRBV6-5 and J usage is TRBJ1-1; D might be TRBD1 (5 bases). There are 14 residues in the CDR3. V lost 4 bases and J lost 5, with 14 bases in between. Germline lookup yields CDR1 MNHEY and CDR2 SVGAGI. CDR3 amino acids: CASSSPREDTEAFF. DNA for the CDR3: TGTGCCAGCAGTTCGCCCAGGGAGGATACTGAAGCTTTCTTT.

The rearrangement uses TRBV7-2 and TRBJ1-2; possible D gene TRBD1, 5 bases. The germline V gene encodes CDR1 SGHTA and CDR2 FQGNSA. There are 19 residues in the CDR3. The V and J ends lost 5 bases and 3 bases respectively, with 28 bases between them. The CDR3 protein is CASSPSRRAGLGLDYGYTF. In nucleotides, the CDR3 is TGTGCCAGCAGCCCAAGTAGGAGGGCAGGGCTGGGATTAGACTATGGCTACACCTTC.

The chain is built from TRBV9 and TRBJ2-5, with D perhaps TRBD2 (5 bases). The germline CDR1 and CDR2 sequences are SGDLS and YYNGEE. The germline V and J ends were trimmed by 2 bases and 7 bases, with 9 bases remaining between them. CDR3 size: 12 residues. CDR3 in DNA: TGTGCCAGCAGCGTGGACTCAAGGACCCAGTACTTC. Protein product: CASSVDSRTQYF.

Notes on this clone: Different DNA sequences within this sample yield the same CDR3. The chain employs TRBV29-1 and TRBJ2-7, with 7 bases aligning to TRBD1. The V gene end was trimmed by 2 bases and the J gene end by 3 bases; junction bases not matched to a gene: 1. From germline, CDR1 is SQVTM and CDR2 ANQGSEA. The CDR3 covers 12 residues. The CDR3 spells CSVERDSYEQYF. CDR3 DNA: TGCAGCGTTGAACGGGACAGCTACGAGCAGTACTTC.

The CDR3 DNA reads as TGTGCCAGCAGTACTTCCGGGACAGGTATCGGTCAAGCTTTCTTT. It specifies CASSTSGTGIGQAFF. The chain has TRBV27 and TRBJ1-1; 8 bases agree with TRBD1. Germline V CDR1 and CDR2: MNHEY, SMNVEV (reference sequence). The CDR3 contains 15 residues. V dropped 5 bases and J dropped 9; count of bases not matched to a gene: 14.

This chain links TRBV14 with TRBJ1-5; TRBD1 might be the D (6 bases). With 2 bases removed from V and 11 bases from J, the gap between germline ends came to 10 bases. CDR1 is SGHDN, CDR2 FVKESK, per germline. CDR3 length: 12 residues. The CDR3 protein is CASSQLGGAQHF. CDR3 DNA sequence: TGTGCCAGCAGCCAATTAGGGGGAGCCCAGCATTTT.

This rearrangement joins TRBV6-5 to TRBJ2-5; no clear D. Germline CDR1 is MNHEY and CDR2 is SVGAGI. CDR3 size: 13 residues. Trimming took 5 bases from V and 4 from J, leaving 11 bases between them. CDR3 sequence: CASSQPGTETQYF. The CDR3 DNA reads as TGTGCCAGCAGTCAGCCGGGCACAGAGACCCAGTACTTC.

CDR3 in DNA: TGCAGCGTTAGGACCCAGGGGGCCGATGGCTACACCTTC. It translates to CSVRTQGADGYTF. The V call is TRBV29-1, the J call TRBJ1-2; TRBD1 agrees at 8 bases. CDR3 length: 13 amino acids. V gave up 5 bases and J gave up 6 bases; unmatched junction bases: 8. The germline CDR1 and CDR2 sequences are SQVTM and ANQGSEA.

J is TRBJ1-1 and V is TRBV7-8; D call uncertain. The germline CDR1 and CDR2 sequences are SGHVS and FQNEAQ. V shed 6 bases and J shed 2 bases, with 10 bases lying between them. The CDR3 is made up of 13 amino acids. CDR3 loop: CASRRGGNTEAFF. The CDR3 DNA follows: TGTGCCAGCAGGCGGGGTGGAAACACTGAAGCTTTCTTT. The whole variable domain, remainder taken from reference TRBV7-8 and TRBJ1-1, is GAGVSQSPRYKVAKRGQDVALRCDPISGHVSLFWYQQALGQGPEFLTYFQNEAQLDKSGLPSDRFFAERPEGSVSTLKIQRTQQEDSAVYLCASRRGGNTEAFFGQGTRLTVV.

The gene calls are TRBV30 and TRBJ2-1; the match to TRBD2 covers 10 bases. The germline gives CDR1 GTSNPN, CDR2 SVGIG (reference sequence). V gave up 2 bases and J gave up 6 bases; unmatched junction bases: 7. The CDR3 is 15 amino acids. CDR3 residues: CAWSLALAGFNEQFF. CDR3 in DNA: TGTGCCTGGAGTTTGGCACTAGCGGGGTTCAATGAGCAGTTCTTC.

This clone has only one observation. CDR3 loop: CSVAQPNEKLFF. DNA of the CDR3: TGCAGCGTTGCCCAGCCTAATGAAAAACTGTTTTTT. This chain links TRBV29-1 with TRBJ1-4; no clear D. V shed 4 bases and J shed 3 bases, with 6 bases lying between them. CDR3 length: 12 residues. Germline CDR1 reads SQVTM; CDR2 reads ANQGSEA. Looking up the rest from reference TRBV29-1 and TRBJ1-4 gives the full variable domain: SAVISQKPSRDICQRGTSLTIQCQVDSQVTMMFWYRQQPGQSLTLIATANQGSEATYESGFVIDKFPISRPNLTFSTLTVSNMSPEDSSIYLCSVAQPNEKLFFGSGTQLSVL.

The V call is TRBV6-1, the J call TRBJ1-2; no reliable D call. The CDR3 contains 14 residues. Germline V gene sequence: CDR1 MNHNS, CDR2 SASEGT. Trimming shortened V by 0 bases and J by 1 base, and 6 bases separated the two germline ends. CDR3 sequence: CASSEAPDNYGYTF. The CDR3, as DNA: TGTGCCAGCAGTGAAGCGCCAGATAACTATGGCTACACCTTC.

The V gene is TRBV4-1, the J gene TRBJ2-3; TRBD2 might be the D (6 bases). This CDR3 has 14 amino acids. CDR1 and CDR2 from the germline V gene are MGHRA and YSYEKL. Trimming shortened V by 1 base and J by 5 bases, and 10 bases separated the two germline ends. CDR3 sequence (DNA): TGCGCCAGCAGCCAAGCCCTCGGGGGAGATACGCAGTATTTT. This codes for CASSQALGGDTQYF.